These 14 T cell receptor beta chains were sequenced from one sample in a study of blood T cell repertoires in COVID-19. Generated by immunoSEQ multiplex PCR, the TCRdb table keeps only in-frame clones and is missing some. The sample has around 270,000 clones, 84% seen once. Sequencing was performed on peripheral blood. The source of these receptors is a woman in her thirties or forties who had recovered from COVID-19.

J is TRBJ1-4 and V is TRBV28, with TRBD1 as a possible D gene (5 bases). From germline, CDR1 is MDHEN and CDR2 SYDVKM. CDR3 length: 13 amino acids. V was pared by 9 bases and J by 1 base, with 9 bases between. DNA of the CDR3: TGTGCCAGTGGGGGGGAAACTAATGAAAAACTGTTTTTT. It yields the protein CASGGETNEKLFF.

V gene TRBV15 combines with J gene TRBJ1-3; D uncertain. The CDR3 is 15 residues long. V was pared by 0 bases and J by 3 bases, with 9 bases between. Germline CDR1 and CDR2: LNHNV and YYDKDF (reference sequence). Here the CDR3 reads CATSREGEVGNTIYF. CDR3 bases: TGTGCCACCAGCAGAGAGGGTGAGGTTGGAAACACCATATATTTT.

The J gene is TRBJ1-2, the V gene TRBV9; 7 nucleotides match TRBD1. The CDR3 has 15 amino acids. Germline CDR1 reads SGDLS; CDR2 reads YYNGEE. V dropped 4 bases and J dropped 3; count of bases not matched to a gene: 9. The CDR3 reads CASSPRRDSYYGYTF. In nucleotides, the CDR3 is TGTGCCAGCAGCCCCCGACGGGACAGCTACTATGGCTACACCTTC.

The chain is built from TRBV4-2 and TRBJ2-7; 15 bases align to TRBD2. The ends lost 1 base at V and 2 bases at J; junction bases unmatched: 12. Per the germline V gene, CDR1 is LGHNA and CDR2 is YNFKEQ. The CDR3 sequence is 20 residues long. CDR3 bases: TGTGCCAGCAGCCAAGGAGGGACTAGCGGGGGGCCGACCAAACCCTACGAGCAGTACTTC. Protein: CASSQGGTSGGPTKPYEQYF.

This clone was seen a single time. The J gene is TRBJ2-7, the V gene TRBV10-3; perhaps TRBD1 as D (6 bases). CDR3 length equals 13 residues. CDR1 is ENHRY and CDR2 is SYGVKD in the germline V gene. V gave up 4 bases and J gave up 7 bases, with 14 bases separating them. In DNA, the CDR3 is TGTGCCATCAGTGGCCAGGGGCTGGGGGAGCAGTACTTC. Its protein is CAISGQGLGEQYF.

The chain carries TRBV6-5 and TRBJ1-2, with TRBD1 identical over 8 bases. Trimming removed 6 bases from V and 6 bases from J; junction bases left unmatched: 6. CDR1 MNHEY and CDR2 SVGAGI come from the germline V gene. The CDR3 consists of 13 residues. As DNA, the CDR3 is TGTGCCAGCAGCCCGGGACAGGTGAATGGCTACACCTTC. As protein: CASSPGQVNGYTF.

Here the CDR3 reads CASSLIPGSFYEQFF. The CDR3 region has the DNA TGTGCCAGCAGCTTAATTCCAGGGTCCTTCTATGAGCAGTTCTTC. The V and J genes are TRBV5-5 and TRBJ2-1; D possibly corresponds to TRBD1 (5 bases). Per the germline V gene, CDR1 is SGHKS and CDR2 is YYEKEE (reference sequence). Trimming left V 2 bases short and J 8 bases short, with 17 bases between. The CDR3 sequence is 15 residues long.

This clone was seen a single time. The chain carries TRBV15 and TRBJ1-2, with 7 bases lining up with TRBD1. The CDR3 runs to 13 residues. V gave up 0 bases and J gave up 8 bases; unmatched junction bases: 3. Per germline, CDR1 LNHNV and CDR2 YYDKDF (reference sequence). The CDR3 spells CATSRDGQDGYTF. CDR3 nucleotide sequence: TGTGCCACCAGCAGAGATGGACAGGACGGCTACACCTTC.

This sequence joins TRBV18 and TRBJ1-1; possible D gene TRBD1, 5 bases. The CDR3 sequence is 14 residues long. Germline loops: CDR1 KGHSH, CDR2 LQKENI. The germline V and J ends were trimmed by 5 bases and 0 bases, with 10 bases remaining between them. CDR3: CASSNRRMNTEAFF. Written as DNA, the CDR3 is TGTGCCAGCTCAAACAGGCGGATGAACACTGAAGCTTTCTTT.

The chain recombines TRBV5-1 with TRBJ2-1, with TRBD2 matching over 11 bases. V shed 4 bases and J 6 bases; nucleotides not matched to a gene: 6. The CDR3 is 15 amino acids. Per germline, CDR1 SGHRS and CDR2 YFSETQ. The CDR3 is CASSPLSGGGNEQFF. The DNA of the CDR3 is TGCGCCAGCAGCCCACTTAGCGGGGGGGGCAATGAGCAGTTCTTC.

The chain links TRBV14 to TRBJ2-1; D unclear. Trimming cost V 1 base and J 4 bases, with 8 bases left between them. Germline V gene sequence: CDR1 SGHDN, CDR2 FVKESK. There are 14 residues in the CDR3. The CDR3 DNA follows: TGTGCCAGCAGCCAAGGGCGGTTTTACAATGAGCAGTTCTTC. This translates into CASSQGRFYNEQFF.

This chain connects TRBV6-4 to TRBJ1-1; TRBD1 matches at 8 bases. The J segment lost 3 bases and the V segment lost 8 bases, leaving 5 bases of the junction unmatched. The CDR3 sequence is 13 residues long. The germline V gene has CDR1 MRHNA and CDR2 SNTAGT. CDR3 sequence reads: CASAKDRDTEAFF. The CDR3, as DNA: TGTGCCAGCGCTAAGGACAGGGACACTGAAGCTTTCTTT.

The chain recombines TRBV18 with TRBJ1-2; D is perhaps TRBD1 (5 bases). The CDR3 has 13 amino acids. The V end lost 3 bases, the J end lost 6 bases, and 11 bases lay between the germline ends. Germline assignment: CDR1 KGHSH and CDR2 LQKENI. CDR3 nucleotides: TGTGCCAGCTCACCGCAGCAGGGTGATGGCTACACCTTC. Translated: CASSPQQGDGYTF.

Here the CDR3 DNA reads TGCGCCAGCAGCTTGGCCGGGACTAGCGGGGCCCCCCGCTCCTACAATGAGCAGTTCTTC. It yields the protein CASSLAGTSGAPRSYNEQFF. The gene calls are TRBV5-1 and TRBJ2-1; 13 bases line up with TRBD2. The trim removed 0 bases at V and 0 bases at J, leaving 9 bases unmatched. There are 20 residues in the CDR3. Germline loops: CDR1 SGHRS, CDR2 YFSETQ.